These T cell receptor beta chains were read from a single sample in a study of early T cells in non-severe SARS-CoV-2 infection. TCRdb independently ran MiXCR on the 5' RACE reads; one entry per CDR3 protein. Altogether tens of thousands of distinct CDR3 sequences are present, over 5% being singletons, with the ten largest covering about 5.5%. The specimen was whole blood. These receptors all come from an adult who was a healthcare worker with PCR-confirmed SARS-CoV-2 infection or an uninfected control (not recorded which). Each CDR3 is given with its conserved first and last residue. A D gene is named only where the DNA matches it firmly. Not all rows give a size; the values are once, few, many and, for expanded clones, a class.

D gene	V gene	J gene	clone size	CDR3 DNA	CDR3 protein
.	TRBV14	TRBJ1-1	.	TGTGCCAGCAGCCAAGGGGCGACCACTGAAGCTTTCTTT	CASSQGATTEAFF
TRBD2	TRBV4-1	TRBJ2-1	many	TGCGCCAGCAGCCACCCCCTAGCGGGAGACTACAATGAGCAGTTCTTC	CASSHPLAGDYNEQFF
.	TRBV27	TRBJ2-7	many	TGTGCCAGCAGTTTATGGGGGGACTCCTACGAGCAGTACTTC	CASSLWGDSYEQYF
TRBD1	TRBV2	TRBJ1-4	many	TGTGCCAGCAGTCAGGACAGGGTGGATGAAAAACTGTTTTTT	CASSQDRVDEKLFF
.	TRBV20-1	TRBJ2-1	many	TGCAGTGCTAGAGGCAGCGCTGAGCAGTTCTTC	CSARGSAEQFF
.	TRBV7-9	TRBJ2-7	.	TGTGCCAGCAGCCCTGGACTCCTAAGGCACGAGCAGTACTTC	CASSPGLLRHEQYF
.	TRBV12-5	TRBJ2-3	.	TGTGCTAGTGCCACACCGGGAAATACGCAGTATTTT	CASATPGNTQYF
TRBD2	TRBV14	TRBJ2-1	few	TGTGCCAGCAGCCGACTAGCGGGAGGGTTTGCGGAGCAGTTCTTC	CASSRLAGGFAEQFF
.	TRBV18	TRBJ2-2	.	TGTGCCAGCTCAACGGCTAGAACCACCGGGGAGCTGTTTTTT	CASSTARTTGELFF
.	TRBV28	TRBJ1-5	many	TGTGCCAGCAGTTTAGACAATCAGCCCCAGCATTTT	CASSLDNQPQHF